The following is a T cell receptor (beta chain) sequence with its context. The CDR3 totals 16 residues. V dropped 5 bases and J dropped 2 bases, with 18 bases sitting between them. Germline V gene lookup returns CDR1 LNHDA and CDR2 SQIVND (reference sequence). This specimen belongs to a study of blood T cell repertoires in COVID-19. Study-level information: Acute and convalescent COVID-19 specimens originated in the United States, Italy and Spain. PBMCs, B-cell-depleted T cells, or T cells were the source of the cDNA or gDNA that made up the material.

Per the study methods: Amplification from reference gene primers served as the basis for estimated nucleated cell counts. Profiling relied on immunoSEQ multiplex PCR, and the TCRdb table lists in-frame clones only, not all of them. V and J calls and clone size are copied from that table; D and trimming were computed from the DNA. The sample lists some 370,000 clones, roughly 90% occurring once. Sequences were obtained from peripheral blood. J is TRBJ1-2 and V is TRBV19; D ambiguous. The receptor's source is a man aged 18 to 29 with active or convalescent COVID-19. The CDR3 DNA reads TGTGCCAGTAGTGGGGATCTGGGTCCGGGAAACTATGGCTACACCTTC. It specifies CASSGDLGPGNYGYTF.